These 29 T cell receptor beta chains share one sample of origin, sequenced in a study of siplizumab effects on memory and regulatory T cells. Sequencing was performed with immunoSEQ multiplex PCR; in TCRdb, only in-frame clones are kept and a portion is missing. The sample includes tens of thousands of clones, less than 98% of them seen just once. Input material: naive CD4+ T cells sorted from blood. The receptor source for this set is a human donor in good health.

The chain carries TRBV30 and TRBJ1-2; D is uncertain. Trimming cost V 4 bases and J 6 bases, with 12 bases left between them. This CDR3 region has 12 residues. Germline V gene lookup returns CDR1 GTSNPN and CDR2 SVGIG (reference sequence). Here the CDR3 DNA reads TGTGCCTGGAAGGAATGGCAGCATGGCTACACCTTC. The encoded protein is CAWKEWQHGYTF.

CDR3 DNA: TGTGCCAGCAGCGTAGAAATAGCTAAAGAGCAGTTCTTC. Translating it yields CASSVEIAKEQFF. The V and J genes are TRBV9 and TRBJ2-1; D remains unclear. Trimming stripped 0 bases from V and 10 bases from J, with 11 bases between. This CDR3 region has 13 residues. Germline V gene sequence: CDR1 SGDLS, CDR2 YYNGEE.

About this clone itself: The limits of the CDR3 on the DNA are not certain, so only TCRdb's listed CDR3 is given. This chain links TRBV29-1 with TRBJ2-2. Both ends counted, the CDR3 spans 14 residues. CDR1 is SQVTM, CDR2 ANQGSEA, per germline. The CDR3 reads CSVAWGADTGELLF.

The rearrangement uses TRBV7-3 and TRBJ2-3, with 10 bases matching TRBD2. The CDR3 consists of 16 residues. Germline CDR1 is SGHTA and CDR2 is FQGTGA. Unmatched junction bases numbered 8, after V lost 5 bases and J lost 3 bases. As DNA, the CDR3 is TGTGCCAGCAGCCCTGGACTAGCGGCCCGAACAGATACGCAGTATTTT. Amino acids: CASSPGLAARTDTQYF.

This sequence joins TRBV5-4 and TRBJ2-1; TRBD2 agrees at 16 bases. V shed 5 bases and J 5 bases; nucleotides not matched to a gene: 7. The CDR3 has 17 residues. Germline V lookup: CDR1 SGHNT, CDR2 YYREEE (reference sequence). CDR3: CASREGLAGGFNNEQFF. The CDR3 nucleotides read TGTGCCAGCAGGGAGGGACTAGCGGGAGGGTTTAACAATGAGCAGTTCTTC.

The genes are TRBV9 and TRBJ2-1; either TRBD1 or TRBD2 may fit D (6 bases each). The CDR3 has 17 amino acids. V was cut by 3 bases and J by 0 bases, with 16 bases left in between. Germline CDR1 SGDLS, CDR2 YYNGEE. CDR3 protein: CASSAHLEGVSYNEQFF. In DNA form, the CDR3 reads TGTGCCAGCAGCGCACATCTGGAGGGGGTCTCCTACAATGAGCAGTTCTTC.

This clone was detected once. CDR3 loop: CSVVEGANYGYTF. CDR3 in DNA: TGCAGCGTTGTAGAGGGTGCCAACTATGGCTACACCTTC. This sequence joins TRBV29-1 and TRBJ1-2; no reliable D call. The CDR3 length is 13 residues. V lost 4 bases, J lost 2 bases, and 11 bases lay in between. CDR1 is SQVTM and CDR2 is ANQGSEA in the germline V gene.

This chain uses TRBV4-1 with TRBJ1-5; unclear D gene. The CDR3 is 16 amino acids. Trimming shortened V by 0 bases and J by 0 bases, and 9 bases separated the two germline ends. Germline V gives CDR1 MGHRA, CDR2 YSYEKL. Here the CDR3 DNA reads TGCGCCAGCAGCCAAGATCTCGCAGGTAGCAATCAGCCCCAGCATTTT. It encodes CASSQDLAGSNQPQHF.

The chain recombines TRBV5-1 with TRBJ2-1; D is uncertain. The CDR3 has 15 amino acids. Germline CDR1 and CDR2: SGHRS and YFSETQ. V was clipped by 3 bases and J by 9 bases, with 19 bases between them. The CDR3 nucleotides read TGCGCCAGCAGCTCAGCCGGATCCCGAGTAGGTGAGCAGTTCTTC. Amino acids: CASSSAGSRVGEQFF.

The J gene is TRBJ1-2, the V gene TRBV6-6; no reliable D call. Germline V CDR1 and CDR2: MNHNY, SVGAGI (reference sequence). The ends were cut back, 6 bases at V and 8 bases at J, with 13 bases in the middle. The CDR3 loop spans 12 amino acids. The CDR3 bases are TGTGCCAGCAGCCGAACAACTAAGGGCTACACCTTC. As protein: CASSRTTKGYTF.

The chain combines TRBV5-4 with TRBJ2-3; D uncertain. The CDR3 has 17 amino acids. V was cut by 2 bases and J by 4 bases, with 20 bases left in between. Germline V gene lookup returns CDR1 SGHNT and CDR2 YYREEE (reference sequence). The CDR3 sequence is CASSFYRFVGLPDTQYF. The CDR3 coding sequence is TGTGCCAGCAGCTTTTACCGCTTCGTCGGATTACCAGATACGCAGTATTTT.

This chain joins TRBV11-3 and TRBJ2-5; 7 bases align to TRBD1. The ends lost 4 bases at V and 14 bases at J; junction bases unmatched: 7. The CDR3 has 11 amino acids. Germline V gene lookup returns CDR1 SGHNT and CDR2 YENEEA. In DNA, the CDR3 is TGTGCCAGCAGCTCCCACAGGGACAGATACTTC. It encodes CASSSHRDRYF.

J is TRBJ2-1 and V is TRBV6-1; TRBD2 matches at 12 bases. The CDR3 runs 17 residues. V was pared by 2 bases and J by 3 bases, with 5 bases of the junction left unmatched. CDR1 is MNHNS, CDR2 SASEGT, per germline. In DNA form, the CDR3 reads TGTGCCAGCAGTGAACGCACTAGCGGGAGGTACTACAATGAGCAGTTCTTC. Translation: CASSERTSGRYYNEQFF.

This chain connects TRBV18 to TRBJ2-2; the match to TRBD2 covers 8 bases. CDR1 and CDR2 from the germline V gene are KGHSH and LQKENI. With V trimmed by 1 base and J by 1 base, 2 bases remained unmatched. The CDR3 has 16 residues. CDR3 DNA sequence: TGTGCCAGCTCACCACAACTAGCGGAGAACACCGGGGAGCTGTTTTTT. Encoded protein: CASSPQLAENTGELFF.

The gene calls are TRBV19 and TRBJ2-3; D is undetermined. V was pared by 6 bases and J by 4 bases, with 11 bases between. The CDR3 runs 13 residues. The germline V gene encodes CDR1 LNHDA and CDR2 SQIVND (reference sequence). The CDR3 loop is CASRATDPDTQYF. The CDR3 DNA reads as TGTGCCAGTAGGGCGACGGATCCAGATACGCAGTATTTT.

In DNA form, the CDR3 reads TGTGCCAGCAGAAGGGACAGGAGGCATCCCTATCTCGGGTATGGCTACACCTTC. It codes for CASRRDRRHPYLGYGYTF. The rearrangement links TRBV28 to TRBJ1-2; 8 positions agree with TRBD1. The CDR3 is 18 amino acids. From germline, CDR1 is MDHEN and CDR2 SYDVKM. V gave up 6 bases and J gave up 5 bases; unmatched junction bases: 20.

This clone was recorded only once. The rearrangement uses TRBV5-4 and TRBJ2-3, with 10 nucleotides matching TRBD2. With 2 bases clipped from V and 1 base from J, the junction kept 1 base outside the gene matches. This CDR3 comprises 15 residues. Germline V gene lookup returns CDR1 SGHNT and CDR2 YYREEE (reference sequence). The CDR3 spells CASSFGTSGTDTQYF. CDR3 nucleotide sequence: TGTGCCAGCAGCTTCGGGACTAGCGGCACAGATACGCAGTATTTT.

The genes are TRBV15 and TRBJ2-3; no clear D. The CDR3 loop spans 15 amino acids. V was trimmed by 1 base and J by 7 bases, leaving 15 bases between them. Germline V CDR1 and CDR2: LNHNV, YYDKDF (reference sequence). The CDR3 spells CATSRVDRDVHTQYF. The CDR3 nucleotides are TGTGCCACCAGCAGAGTGGATAGGGATGTTCATACGCAGTATTTT.

The CDR3 DNA reads TGTGCCAGCAGCTTGGCGGCCGCGGGCTACAATGAGCAGTTCTTC. Translation gives CASSLAAAGYNEQFF. This chain links TRBV5-4 with TRBJ2-1, with D possibly matching TRBD2 (5 bases). V was cut by 0 bases and J by 3 bases, with 10 bases left in between. The CDR3 has 15 amino acids. CDR1 and CDR2 from the germline V gene are SGHNT and YYREEE (reference sequence).

This clone was picked up a small number of times. The chain couples TRBV19 to TRBJ1-1; D unclear. CDR1 LNHDA and CDR2 SQIVND come from the germline V gene (reference sequence). The V gene lost 3 bases and the J gene lost 1 base, with 6 bases spanning the gap. There are 13 residues in the CDR3. CDR3 in DNA: TGTGCCAGTAGTATGAAAGGGAACACTGAAGCTTTCTTT. Protein sequence: CASSMKGNTEAFF.

Here the CDR3 DNA reads TGTGCCAGCAGCCTCCGAGCGGGAGGAAATGAGCAGTTCTTC. Translated: CASSLRAGGNEQFF. This rearrangement joins TRBV5-6 to TRBJ2-1; 9 bases match TRBD2. Per the germline V gene, CDR1 is SGHDT and CDR2 is YYEEEE. With 4 bases clipped from V and 7 bases from J, the junction kept 6 bases outside the gene matches. CDR3 length: 14 amino acids.

This sequence joins TRBV5-1 and TRBJ2-1; D unresolved. V was shortened by 4 bases and J by 4 bases, with 18 bases between the two germline ends. The germline V gene has CDR1 SGHRS and CDR2 YFSETQ. The CDR3 has 16 residues. CDR3 sequence (DNA): TGCGCCAGCAGCCCCGGTGGTGGCGGACGATACAATGAGCAGTTCTTC. Protein sequence: CASSPGGGGRYNEQFF.

This clone is a singleton in its sample. The chain couples TRBV30 to TRBJ2-2; D may be TRBD1 (6 bases). The CDR3 is 14 residues long. From germline, CDR1 is GTSNPN and CDR2 SVGIG (reference sequence). The ends were cut back, 4 bases at V and 4 bases at J, with 13 bases in the middle. CDR3 sequence reads: CAWNREGITGELFF. The CDR3 DNA reads as TGTGCCTGGAACAGGGAAGGTATCACCGGGGAGCTGTTTTTT.

The chain carries TRBV28 and TRBJ2-7, with 10 positions matching TRBD1. Germline V gene lookup returns CDR1 MDHEN and CDR2 SYDVKM. The ends lost 4 bases at V and 3 bases at J; junction bases unmatched: 6. CDR3 length: 15 residues. The CDR3 sequence: CASSSRDRGYYEQYF. CDR3 in DNA: TGTGCCAGCAGTTCCCGGGACAGGGGATACTACGAGCAGTACTTC.

V gene TRBV11-3 combines with J gene TRBJ2-1; D is perhaps TRBD1 or TRBD2 (5 bases each). Germline values: CDR1 SGHNT, CDR2 YENEEA. The CDR3 sequence is 15 residues long. With 3 bases removed from V and 0 bases from J, the gap between germline ends came to 9 bases. Here the CDR3 reads CASSFEGSSYNEQFF. The CDR3 DNA is TGTGCCAGCAGCTTTGAGGGGAGCTCCTACAATGAGCAGTTCTTC.

The chain combines TRBV11-3 with TRBJ2-3; 7 bases line up with TRBD1. Trimming cost V 5 bases and J 3 bases; bases outside gene matches: 5. Germline-derived CDR1 and CDR2 are SGHNT and YENEEA. The CDR3 totals 14 residues. The CDR3: CASSLRTGTDTQYF. The CDR3 coding sequence is TGTGCCAGCAGCCTACGGACAGGTACAGATACGCAGTATTTT. Full variable domain (outside the CDR3, taken from reference TRBV11-3 and TRBJ2-3): EAGVVQSPRYKIIEKKQPVAFWCNPISGHNTLYWYLQNLGQGPELLIRYENEEAVDDSQLPKDRFSAERLKGVDSTLKIQPAELGDSAVYLCASSLRTGTDTQYFGPGTRLTVL.

The chain has TRBV25-1 and TRBJ1-2; D is uncertain. The CDR3 is made up of 11 amino acids. CDR1 and CDR2 from the germline V gene are MGHDK and SYGVNS. The ends were cut back, 3 bases at V and 6 bases at J, with 5 bases in the middle. DNA for the CDR3: TGTGCCAGCAGTGATCTGAATGGCTACACCTTC. It encodes CASSDLNGYTF.

The chain combines TRBV5-1 with TRBJ1-1; no clear D. The V gene's germline CDR1 is SGHRS and CDR2 YFSETQ. This CDR3 region has 11 residues. Trimming pared 5 bases from V and 1 base from J, leaving 3 bases between. Here the CDR3 DNA reads TGCGCCAGCAGAGAGAACACTGAAGCTTTCTTT. Amino acid sequence: CASRENTEAFF.

This chain joins TRBV2 and TRBJ1-5; TRBD1 is a possible D gene (5 bases). V dropped 2 bases and J dropped 4 bases, with 12 bases sitting between them. The length of the CDR3 is 15 residues. Germline V lookup: CDR1 SNHLY, CDR2 FYNNEI. The CDR3 is CASSELGQDNQPQHF. As DNA, the CDR3 is TGTGCCAGCAGTGAATTGGGGCAGGATAATCAGCCCCAGCATTTT.